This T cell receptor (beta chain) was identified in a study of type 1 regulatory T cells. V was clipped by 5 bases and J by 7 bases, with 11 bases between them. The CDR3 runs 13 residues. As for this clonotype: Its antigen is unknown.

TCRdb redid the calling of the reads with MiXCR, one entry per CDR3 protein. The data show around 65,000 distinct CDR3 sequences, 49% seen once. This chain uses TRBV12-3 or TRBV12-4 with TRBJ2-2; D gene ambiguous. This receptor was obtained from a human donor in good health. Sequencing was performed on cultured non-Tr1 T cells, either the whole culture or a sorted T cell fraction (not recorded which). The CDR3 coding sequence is TGTGCCAGCAGTCAAAGAAGCCGCGGGGAGCTGTTTTTT. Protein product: CASSQRSRGELFF.